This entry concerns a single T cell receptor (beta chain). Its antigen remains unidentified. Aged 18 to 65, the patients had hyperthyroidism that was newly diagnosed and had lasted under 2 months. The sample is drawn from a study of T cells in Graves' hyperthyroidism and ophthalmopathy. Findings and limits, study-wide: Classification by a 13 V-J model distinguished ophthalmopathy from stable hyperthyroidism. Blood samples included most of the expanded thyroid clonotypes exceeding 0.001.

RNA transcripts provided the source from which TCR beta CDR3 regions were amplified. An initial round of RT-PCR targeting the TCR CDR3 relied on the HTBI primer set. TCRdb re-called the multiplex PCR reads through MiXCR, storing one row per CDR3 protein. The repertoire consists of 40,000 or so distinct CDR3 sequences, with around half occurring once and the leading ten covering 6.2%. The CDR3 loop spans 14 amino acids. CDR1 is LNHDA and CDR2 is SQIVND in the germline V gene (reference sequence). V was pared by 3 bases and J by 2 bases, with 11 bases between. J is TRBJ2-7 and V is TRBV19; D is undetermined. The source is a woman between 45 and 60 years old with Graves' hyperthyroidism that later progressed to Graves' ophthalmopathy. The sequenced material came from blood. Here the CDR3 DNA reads TGTGCCAGTAGTATTGAACTGCGTGCCTACGAGCAGTACTTC. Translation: CASSIELRAYEQYF.